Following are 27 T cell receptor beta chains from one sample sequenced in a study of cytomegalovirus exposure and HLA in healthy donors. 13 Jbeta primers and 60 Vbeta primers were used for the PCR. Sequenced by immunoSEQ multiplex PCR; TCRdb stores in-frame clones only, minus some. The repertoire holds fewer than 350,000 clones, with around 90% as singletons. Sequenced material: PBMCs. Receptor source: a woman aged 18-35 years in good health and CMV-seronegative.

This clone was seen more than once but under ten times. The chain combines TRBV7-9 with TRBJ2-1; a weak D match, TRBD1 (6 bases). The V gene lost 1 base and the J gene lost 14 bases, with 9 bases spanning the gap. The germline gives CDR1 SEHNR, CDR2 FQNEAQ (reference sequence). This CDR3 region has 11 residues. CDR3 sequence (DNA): TGTGCCAGCAGCTTAGGGACAGAGGAGTTCTTC. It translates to CASSLGTEEFF.

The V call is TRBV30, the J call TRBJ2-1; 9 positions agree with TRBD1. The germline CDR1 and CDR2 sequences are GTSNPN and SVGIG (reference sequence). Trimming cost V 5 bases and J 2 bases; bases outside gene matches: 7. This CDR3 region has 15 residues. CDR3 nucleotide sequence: TGTGCCTGGGCAGTGGACAGGGGCACCTACAATGAGCAGTTCTTC. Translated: CAWAVDRGTYNEQFF.

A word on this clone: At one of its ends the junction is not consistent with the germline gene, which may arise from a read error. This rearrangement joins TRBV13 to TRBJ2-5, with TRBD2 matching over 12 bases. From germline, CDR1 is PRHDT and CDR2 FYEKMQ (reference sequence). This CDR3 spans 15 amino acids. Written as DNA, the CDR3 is TGTGCCAGCAGCCTAGGACTAGCGGGGTATGAGACCCAGTACTTC. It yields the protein CASSLGLAGYETQYF.

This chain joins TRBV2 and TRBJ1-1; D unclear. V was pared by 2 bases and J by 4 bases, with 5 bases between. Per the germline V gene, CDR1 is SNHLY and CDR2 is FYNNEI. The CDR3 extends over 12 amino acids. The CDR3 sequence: CASSESGTEAFF. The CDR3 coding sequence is TGTGCCAGCAGTGAATCAGGCACTGAAGCTTTCTTT.

In DNA, the CDR3 is TGTGCCAGCAGAGAGACCGGGACAGGGTCCGCGGTCCCCGCCAAAAACATTCAGTACTTC. This encodes CASRETGTGSAVPAKNIQYF. The chain links TRBV2 to TRBJ2-4; TRBD1 matches at 9 bases. Trimming cost V 6 bases and J 1 base; bases outside gene matches: 19. The CDR3 has 20 residues. Germline assignment: CDR1 SNHLY and CDR2 FYNNEI.

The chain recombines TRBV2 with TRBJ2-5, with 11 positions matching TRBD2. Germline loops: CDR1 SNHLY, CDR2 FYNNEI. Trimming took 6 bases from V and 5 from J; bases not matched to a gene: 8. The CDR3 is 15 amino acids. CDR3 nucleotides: TGTGCCAGCAGCTATAGCGGGGGGGCGGGGGAGACCCAGTACTTC. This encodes CASSYSGGAGETQYF.

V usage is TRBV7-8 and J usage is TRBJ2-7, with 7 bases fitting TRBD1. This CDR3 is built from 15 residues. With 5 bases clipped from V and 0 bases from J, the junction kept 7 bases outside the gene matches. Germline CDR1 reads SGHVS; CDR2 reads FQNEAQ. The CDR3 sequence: CASSPSQGVSYEQYF. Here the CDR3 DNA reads TGTGCCAGCAGCCCTTCGCAGGGGGTCTCCTACGAGCAGTACTTC. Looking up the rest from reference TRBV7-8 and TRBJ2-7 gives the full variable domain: GAGVSQSPRYKVAKRGQDVALRCDPISGHVSLFWYQQALGQGPEFLTYFQNEAQLDKSGLPSDRFFAERPEGSVSTLKIQRTQQEDSAVYLCASSPSQGVSYEQYFGPGTRLTVT.

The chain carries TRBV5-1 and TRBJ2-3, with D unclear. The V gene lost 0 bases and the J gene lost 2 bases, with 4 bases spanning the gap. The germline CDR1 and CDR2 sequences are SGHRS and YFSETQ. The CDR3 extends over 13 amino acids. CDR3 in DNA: TGCGCCAGCAGCTTGGTACACACAGATACGCAGTATTTT. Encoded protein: CASSLVHTDTQYF.

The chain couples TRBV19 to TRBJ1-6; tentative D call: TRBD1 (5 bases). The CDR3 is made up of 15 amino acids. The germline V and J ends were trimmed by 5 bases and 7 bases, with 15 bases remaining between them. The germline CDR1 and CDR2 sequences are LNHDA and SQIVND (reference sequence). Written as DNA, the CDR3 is TGTGCCAGTAGTCCTCAGGCAGGGAGGAATTCACCCCTCCACTTT. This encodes CASSPQAGRNSPLHF.

CDR3 region: CASSPTPGWQGSYGYTF. The DNA for the CDR3 is TGTGCCAGCTCTCCAACGCCCGGGTGGCAGGGTTCCTATGGCTACACCTTC. The V call is TRBV25-1, the J call TRBJ1-2; D is perhaps TRBD1 (5 bases). The CDR3 is 17 amino acids. The germline V gene has CDR1 MGHDK and CDR2 SYGVNS. The V and J ends lost 8 bases and 4 bases respectively, with 26 bases between them.

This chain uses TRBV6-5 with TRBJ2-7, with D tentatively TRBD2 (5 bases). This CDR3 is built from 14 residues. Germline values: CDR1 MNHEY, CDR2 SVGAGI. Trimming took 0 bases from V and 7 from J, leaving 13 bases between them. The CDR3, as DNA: TGTGCCAGCAGTTACTCGTATCCCGGGAATGAGCAGTACTTC. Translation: CASSYSYPGNEQYF.

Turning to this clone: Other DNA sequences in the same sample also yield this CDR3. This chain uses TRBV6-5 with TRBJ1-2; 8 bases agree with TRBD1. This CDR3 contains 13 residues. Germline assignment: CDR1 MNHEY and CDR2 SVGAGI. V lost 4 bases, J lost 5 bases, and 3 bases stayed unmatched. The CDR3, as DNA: TGTGCCAGCAGTTCAGGGGGCTCTTATGGCTACACCTTC. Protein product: CASSSGGSYGYTF.

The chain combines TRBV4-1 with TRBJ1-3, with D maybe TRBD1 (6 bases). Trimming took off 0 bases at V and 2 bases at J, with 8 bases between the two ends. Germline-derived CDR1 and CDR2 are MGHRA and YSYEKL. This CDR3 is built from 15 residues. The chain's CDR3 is CASSQDSGAGNTIYF. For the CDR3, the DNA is TGCGCCAGCAGCCAAGATTCAGGGGCTGGAAACACCATATATTTT.

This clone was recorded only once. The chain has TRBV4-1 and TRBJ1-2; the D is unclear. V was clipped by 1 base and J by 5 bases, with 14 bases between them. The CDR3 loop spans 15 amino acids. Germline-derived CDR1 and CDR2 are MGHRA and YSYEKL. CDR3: CASSQAGAGGYGYTF. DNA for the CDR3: TGCGCCAGCAGCCAAGCGGGCGCGGGAGGTTATGGCTACACCTTC.

CDR3 sequence: CAIASDTDTQYF. CDR3 nucleotide sequence: TGTGCCATCGCCTCAGACACAGATACGCAGTATTTT. This chain joins TRBV5-8 and TRBJ2-3; unclear D gene. The ends were cut back, 9 bases at V and 2 bases at J, with 10 bases in the middle. The CDR3 loop spans 12 amino acids. The germline CDR1 and CDR2 sequences are SGHTS and YDEGEE.

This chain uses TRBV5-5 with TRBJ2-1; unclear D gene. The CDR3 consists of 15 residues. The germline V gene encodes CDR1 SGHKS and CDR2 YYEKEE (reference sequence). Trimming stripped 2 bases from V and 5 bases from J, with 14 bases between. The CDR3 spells CASSFPFYQNNEQFF. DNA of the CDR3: TGTGCCAGCAGCTTTCCGTTCTATCAAAACAATGAGCAGTTCTTC.

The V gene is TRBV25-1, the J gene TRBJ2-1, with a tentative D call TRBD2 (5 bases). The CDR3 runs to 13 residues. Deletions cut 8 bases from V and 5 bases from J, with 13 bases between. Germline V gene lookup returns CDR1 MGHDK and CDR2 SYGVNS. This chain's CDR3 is CASATGMNNEQFF. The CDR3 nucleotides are TGTGCCAGCGCTACCGGGATGAACAATGAGCAGTTCTTC.

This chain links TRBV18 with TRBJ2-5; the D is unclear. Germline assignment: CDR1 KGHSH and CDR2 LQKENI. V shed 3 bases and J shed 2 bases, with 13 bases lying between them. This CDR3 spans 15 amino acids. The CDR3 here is CASSPSATDQETQYF. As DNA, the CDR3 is TGTGCCAGCTCACCCTCAGCGACTGATCAAGAGACCCAGTACTTC. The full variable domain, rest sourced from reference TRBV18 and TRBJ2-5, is NAGVMQNPRHLVRRRGQEARLRCSPMKGHSHVYWYRQLPEEGLKFMVYLQKENIIDESGMPKERFSAEFPKEGPSILRIQQVVRGDSAAYFCASSPSATDQETQYFGPGTRLLVL.

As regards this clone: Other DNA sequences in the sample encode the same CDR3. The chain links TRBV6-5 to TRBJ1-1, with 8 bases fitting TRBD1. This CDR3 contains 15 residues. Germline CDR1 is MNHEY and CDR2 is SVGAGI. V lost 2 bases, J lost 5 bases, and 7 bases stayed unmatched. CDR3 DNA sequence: TGTGCCAGCAGTTACGGGACAGGATCCGGGACTGAAGCTTTCTTT. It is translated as CASSYGTGSGTEAFF.

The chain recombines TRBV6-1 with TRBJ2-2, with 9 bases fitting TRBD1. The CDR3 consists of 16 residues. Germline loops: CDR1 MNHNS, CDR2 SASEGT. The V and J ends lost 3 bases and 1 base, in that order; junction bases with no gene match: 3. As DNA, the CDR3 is TGTGCCAGCAGTGAGCCGGGACAGGGGAACACCGGGGAGCTGTTTTTT. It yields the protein CASSEPGQGNTGELFF.

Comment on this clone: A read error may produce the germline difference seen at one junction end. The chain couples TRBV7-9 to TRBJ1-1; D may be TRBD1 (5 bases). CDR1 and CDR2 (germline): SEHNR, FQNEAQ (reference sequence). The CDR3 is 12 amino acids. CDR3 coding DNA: TGTTCCAGCAGCTTAGGGGCAGGTGAAGCTTTCTTT. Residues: CSSSLGAGEAFF.

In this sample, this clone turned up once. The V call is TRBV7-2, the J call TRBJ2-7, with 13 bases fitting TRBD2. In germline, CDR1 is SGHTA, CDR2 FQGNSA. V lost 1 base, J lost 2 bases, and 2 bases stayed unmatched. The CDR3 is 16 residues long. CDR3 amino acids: CASSLEGLAGTYEQYF. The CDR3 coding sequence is TGTGCCAGCAGCTTAGAGGGACTAGCGGGGACCTACGAGCAGTACTTC.

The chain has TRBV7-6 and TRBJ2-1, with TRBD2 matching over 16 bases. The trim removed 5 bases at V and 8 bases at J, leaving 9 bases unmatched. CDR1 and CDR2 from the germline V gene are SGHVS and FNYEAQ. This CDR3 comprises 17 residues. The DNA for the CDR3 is TGTGCCAGCAGCCCCGGGACTAGCGGGGGGGCGGTAGATGAGCAGTTCTTC. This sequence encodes CASSPGTSGGAVDEQFF.

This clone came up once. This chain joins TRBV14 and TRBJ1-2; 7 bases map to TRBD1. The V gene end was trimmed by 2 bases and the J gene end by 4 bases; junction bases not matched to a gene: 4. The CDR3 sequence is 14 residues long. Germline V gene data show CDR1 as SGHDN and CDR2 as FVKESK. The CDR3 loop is CASSQRGLSYGYTF. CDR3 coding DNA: TGTGCCAGCAGCCAAAGGGGGCTCAGCTATGGCTACACCTTC.

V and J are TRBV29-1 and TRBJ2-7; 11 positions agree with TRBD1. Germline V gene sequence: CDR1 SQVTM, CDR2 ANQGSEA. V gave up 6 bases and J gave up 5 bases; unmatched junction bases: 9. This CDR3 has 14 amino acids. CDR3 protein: CSVAGTGGLDEQYF. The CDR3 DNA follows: TGCAGCGTGGCTGGGACAGGGGGTCTCGACGAGCAGTACTTC.

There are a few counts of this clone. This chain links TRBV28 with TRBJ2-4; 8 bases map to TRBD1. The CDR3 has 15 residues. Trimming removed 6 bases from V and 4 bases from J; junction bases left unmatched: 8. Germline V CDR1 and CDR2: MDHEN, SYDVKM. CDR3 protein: CASRETQGEKNIQYF. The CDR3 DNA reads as TGTGCCAGCAGGGAGACACAGGGGGAAAAAAACATTCAGTACTTC.

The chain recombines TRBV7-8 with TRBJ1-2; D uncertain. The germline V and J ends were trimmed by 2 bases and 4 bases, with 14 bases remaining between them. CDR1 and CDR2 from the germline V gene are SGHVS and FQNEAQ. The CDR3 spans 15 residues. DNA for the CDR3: TGTGCCAGCAGCTTACTATTGTCGGGAGGCTATGGCTACACCTTC. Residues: CASSLLLSGGYGYTF.